This TCR beta chain was sequenced for a study of Ad26.COV2.S vaccination and SARS-CoV-2 variants. Across the whole study: Ad26.COV2.S shots went into the muscle once or twice, 56 days apart.

Measured with immunoSEQ multiplex PCR; TCRdb has only the in-frame clones, and not every one. The sample has about 680,000 clones; roughly nine tenths are singletons. Specified treatment: around 19 received Ad26.COV2.S at low or high dose, single or two shots; about 5 received placebo; per-sample allocation not given. All samples were drawn on day 63, counting from the first vaccine or placebo injection. An adult donor aged 18-55 years was enrolled in Boston. An Ad26 vector was used to express Wuhan-strain SARS-CoV-2 spike as the vaccine. CDR1 and CDR2 (germline): MNHEY, SMNVEV (reference sequence). Between the trimmed V and J ends, which lost 4 bases and 4 bases, there was a span of 5 bases. The CDR3 is 11 residues long.

The TCR was taken from a person aged 18-65 years who received the Ad26.COV2.S COVID-19 vaccine or a placebo. The material sequenced was peripheral blood, taken in a trial of Ad26.COV2.S vaccine versus placebo. The chain links TRBV27 to TRBJ2-7; D ambiguous. In DNA form, the CDR3 reads TGTGCCAGCAGTTCCAATTACGAGCAGTACTTC. It yields the protein CASSSNYEQYF.